This TCR beta chain stems from a study of cytomegalovirus exposure and HLA in healthy donors. This CDR3 comprises 14 residues. Germline V gives CDR1 SGHRS, CDR2 YFSETQ. With 4 bases removed from V and 1 base from J, the gap between germline ends came to 11 bases. Primers included in the PCR were 60 Vbeta and 13 Jbeta primers. The authors' processing: The authors later counted roughly 77 million unique TCR beta chains, 9 million to 14 million of them shared. The repertoire was sequenced with immunoSEQ multiplex PCR; TCRdb's copy has only in-frame clones and lacks some. For V, J and clone size, that table is used; D and trimming come from the DNA. The table lists approximately 58,000 clones, with 12% in the top ten.

The TCR originated in a man aged 18 to 30 in good health and CMV-seropositive. What was sequenced was PBMCs. The chain uses TRBV5-1 and TRBJ1-1; D remains unclear. The CDR3, as DNA: TGCGCCAGCAGCCCCCTCGAGGGGAACACTGAAGCTTTCTTT. Translating it yields CASSPLEGNTEAFF.